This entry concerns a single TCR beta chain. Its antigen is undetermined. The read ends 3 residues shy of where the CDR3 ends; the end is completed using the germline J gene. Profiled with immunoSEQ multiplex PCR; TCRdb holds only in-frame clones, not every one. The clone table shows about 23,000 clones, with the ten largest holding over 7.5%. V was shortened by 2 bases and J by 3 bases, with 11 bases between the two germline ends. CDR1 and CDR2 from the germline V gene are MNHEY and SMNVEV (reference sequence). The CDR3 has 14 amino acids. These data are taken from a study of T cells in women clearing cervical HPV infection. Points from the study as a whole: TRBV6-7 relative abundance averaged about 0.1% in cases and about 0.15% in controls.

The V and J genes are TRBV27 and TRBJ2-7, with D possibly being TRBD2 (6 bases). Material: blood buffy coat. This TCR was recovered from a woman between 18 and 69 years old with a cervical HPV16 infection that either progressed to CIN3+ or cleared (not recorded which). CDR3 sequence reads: CASSLMAGFYEQYF. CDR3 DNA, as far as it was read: TGTGCCAGCAGTTTAATGGCGGGGTTCTACGAG.